This is a list of T cell receptor beta chains from one sample in a study of OX40 agonist ivuxolimab in advanced cancers. Sequencing was performed with immunoSEQ multiplex PCR; in TCRdb, only in-frame clones are kept and a portion is missing. This sample has over 35,000 clones; around nine tenths occur once, and the top ten carry about a third. The material sequenced was CD4+ or CD8+ T cells sorted from blood, taken in a trial of the OX40 agonist ivuxolimab. The receptors shown here come from an adult with an advanced solid tumor such as melanoma, head and neck, liver or kidney cancer. Each CDR3 is given with its conserved first and last residue. Fields, in order: V gene, D gene, J gene, clone size, CDR3 DNA, CDR3 protein. A D gene is named only where the DNA matches it firmly. Part of the rows lack a size; the others show once, few, many or a class for expanded clones.

TRBV29-1	TRBD1	TRBJ1-1	NA	TGCAGCGTTGAGTCAGGGGGCGCGGTGAACACTGAAGCTTTCTTT	CSVESGGAVNTEAFF
TRBV21-1	NA	TRBJ1-6	NA	TGTGCCAGCAGCCCGGAGGGGAGGGGGCGAAATTCACCCCTCCACTTT	CASSPEGRGRNSPLHF
TRBV5-4	NA	TRBJ2-7	NA	TGTGCCAGCAGCTTGGGAGTCGGTAGCTCCTACGAGCAGTACTTC	CASSLGVGSSYEQYF
TRBV6-5	NA	TRBJ1-3	few	TGTGCCAGCAGTTACGGTGGTGGAAACACCATATATTTT	CASSYGGGNTIYF
TRBV5-5	TRBD2	TRBJ2-1	NA	TGTGCCAGCAGCTTATGGGGTAGCGGGAGTGATGAGCAGTTCTTC	CASSLWGSGSDEQFF
TRBV19	TRBD1	TRBJ2-7	once	TGTGCCAGTAGCCAAACAGGGGGAGTCTACGAGCAGTACTTC	CASSQTGGVYEQYF
TRBV9	NA	TRBJ1-4	NA	TGTGCCAGCAGCGGGACCAGTGATGAAAAACTGTTTTTT	CASSGTSDEKLFF
TRBV7-3	TRBD2	TRBJ2-4	NA	TGTGCCAGCAGCCCATCAGCGGGAGGGAAAAACATTCAGTACTTC	CASSPSAGGKNIQYF
TRBV15	TRBD1	TRBJ2-5	NA	TGTGCCACCAGCAGAGCCCTGCTATCCGGGACAGGGATGACCCAGTACTTC	CATSRALLSGTGMTQYF
TRBV9	TRBD2	TRBJ2-5	NA	TGTGCCAGCAGCGGCGGGACGGCGGGGGGGCAAGAGACCCAGTACTTC	CASSGGTAGGQETQYF
TRBV4-1	NA	TRBJ2-7	NA	TGCGCCAGCAGCCAAGCACAGATATCCTACTACGAGCAGTACTTC	CASSQAQISYYEQYF
TRBV6-4	TRBD1	TRBJ1-3	NA	TGTGCCAGCAGTTACTCTACAGGGGCCGGAAACACCATATATTTT	CASSYSTGAGNTIYF
TRBV5-3	NA	TRBJ2-7	NA	TGTGCCAGAAGCCCGCTCCGGTCGAGCGGTAACTCCTACGAGCAGTACTTC	CARSPLRSSGNSYEQYF
TRBV19	NA	TRBJ2-1	NA	TGTGCCACCAAAACCTTAGCGCAACAACAAAAAGACAATGAGCAGTTCTTC	CATKTLAQQQKDNEQFF
TRBV7-8	TRBD2	TRBJ2-1	NA	TGTGCCAGCAGCTTGCGGACTAGCGGGAGGGTGGGTGAGCAGTTCTTC	CASSLRTSGRVGEQFF
TRBV7-2	NA	TRBJ2-7	NA	TGTGCCAGCAGCTTAGCCGGACTTAGCTCCTACGAGCAGTACTTC	CASSLAGLSSYEQYF
TRBV18	TRBD2	TRBJ2-5	NA	TGTGCCAGCTCACGGAAAGCTAGCGGGGCTCCAGAGACCCAGTACTTC	CASSRKASGAPETQYF
TRBV7-9	NA	TRBJ1-4	NA	TGTGCCAGCAGCTTCCCAACAAGCGGGGGGTCCGGGGGCGGAAAACTGTTTTTT	CASSFPTSGGSGGGKLFF
TRBV6-1	TRBD1	TRBJ2-1	once	TGTGCCAGCAGGACAGGGACCCGCTCCTACAATGAGCAGTTCTTC	CASRTGTRSYNEQFF
TRBV4-1	NA	TRBJ1-5	NA	TGCGCCAGCAGCCAGGATCCCGGACAGAGCAATCAGCCCCAGCATTTT	CASSQDPGQSNQPQHF
TRBV6-4	TRBD2	TRBJ2-3	once	TGTGCCAGCAGTGACTCGCAGGGACTAGCGGGAGGAGGCACAGATACGCAGTATTTT	CASSDSQGLAGGGTDTQYF
TRBV18	NA	TRBJ1-1	NA	TGTGCCAGCTCACGTACGGGGAACACTGAAGCTTTCTTT	CASSRTGNTEAFF
TRBV2	NA	TRBJ2-1	NA	TGTGCCAGCAGTGACCCGGGGGAAGGGAGAGGTCACAATGAGCAGTTCTTC	CASSDPGEGRGHNEQFF
TRBV28	NA	TRBJ1-2	NA	TGTGCCTCATCCAACCGGGGGGCAGTCTATGGCTACACCTTC	CASSNRGAVYGYTF
TRBV6-1	NA	TRBJ2-1	NA	TGTGCCAGCAGTGAACGAGGGGGGCAGTTCTTC	CASSERGGQFF
TRBV9	TRBD2	TRBJ2-2	NA	TGTGCCAGCAGCCCGACTAGCGGGAGGGCCCTCTTCGGGGAGCTGTTTTTT	CASSPTSGRALFGELFF
TRBV19	NA	TRBJ2-3	NA	TGTGCCAGTAGTGATCAGGGGGGGAGTCAGGATACGCAGTATTTT	CASSDQGGSQDTQYF
TRBV9	TRBD2	TRBJ2-3	NA	TGTGCCAGCAGCACCACTTTAGCGGGGGTGGCAGATACGCAGTATTTT	CASSTTLAGVADTQYF
TRBV18	NA	TRBJ2-3	NA	TGTGCCAGCGCAGGGGAAAACACAGATACGCAGTATTTT	CASAGENTDTQYF
TRBV4-1	TRBD2	TRBJ2-5	once	TGCGCCAGCAGCGTTCTAGCGGTCCGGGGGACCCAGTACTTC	CASSVLAVRGTQYF
TRBV5-1	TRBD2	TRBJ2-2	NA	TGCGCCAGCGGCTTGAGTTCTAGCGGGAACACCGGGGAGCTGTTTTTT	CASGLSSSGNTGELFF
TRBV7-7	NA	TRBJ2-3	NA	TGTGCTAGCAGCTTCGACGAGACAGATACGCAGTATTTT	CASSFDETDTQYF
TRBV5-1	TRBD2	TRBJ2-5	NA	TGCGCCAGCAGCTTGCGAACTAGCGTCGAGACCCAGTACTTC	CASSLRTSVETQYF
TRBV4-1	NA	TRBJ1-6	few	TGCGCCAGCAGCCAAGTAGAGGGGTACTATAATTCACCCCTCCACTTT	CASSQVEGYYNSPLHF
TRBV11-2	NA	TRBJ2-3	NA	TGTGCCAGCCGGCCCTCGGGGGATACGCAGTATTTT	CASRPSGDTQYF
TRBV9	NA	TRBJ2-5	NA	TGTGCCAGCAGCGTAAGGCCCGGGGGGCTTGGAGAGACCCAGTACTTC	CASSVRPGGLGETQYF
TRBV11-3	NA	TRBJ1-6	NA	TGTGCCAGCAGCTTAGATCAGGCAAGGTCCTATAATTCACCCCTCCACTTT	CASSLDQARSYNSPLHF
TRBV7-9	NA	TRBJ2-5	NA	TGTGCCAGCAGCTTCAGTACAGACCAAGAGACCCAGTACTTC	CASSFSTDQETQYF
TRBV10-3	TRBD2	TRBJ2-3	NA	TGTGCCATCAGTCCGGGACTAGTAAAGGATACGCAGTATTTT	CAISPGLVKDTQYF
TRBV12-5	NA	TRBJ2-2	NA	TGTGCTAGTGGTTTGTTTGGGACCGGGGAGCTGTTTTTT	CASGLFGTGELFF
TRBV27	NA	TRBJ1-6	few	TGTGCCAGCAGGCTCTCCAACCTTAATTCACCCCTCCACTTT	CASRLSNLNSPLHF
TRBV5-8	TRBD1	TRBJ1-5	NA	TGTGCCAGCAGCCAGGGGGCAAGGGGCAATCAGCCCCAGCATTTT	CASSQGARGNQPQHF
TRBV6-5	TRBD2	TRBJ2-3	NA	TGTGCCAGCAGCCCCAGAGCGGGAGATGGAGATACGCAGTATTTT	CASSPRAGDGDTQYF
TRBV29-1	NA	TRBJ1-1	NA	TGCAGCGTTCTAGGGTTACAGAACACTGAAGCTTTCTTT	CSVLGLQNTEAFF
TRBV5-8	NA	TRBJ2-7	NA	TGTGCCAGCAGCTTAGTGGCTAGCGACCCTTACGAGCAGTACTTC	CASSLVASDPYEQYF
TRBV5-6	NA	TRBJ1-6	few	TGTGCCAGCAGCTTTTCCTTACAGGGTATTGGCTCACCCCTCCACTTT	CASSFSLQGIGSPLHF
TRBV2	TRBD2	TRBJ2-7	NA	TGTGCCAGCAGTTCCAGGACTAGCGGGGGGCGGGAGCAGTACTTC	CASSSRTSGGREQYF
TRBV6-5	NA	TRBJ2-1	NA	TGTGCCAGCACCCGGGGGAGCTCCTACAATGAGCAGTTCTTC	CASTRGSSYNEQFF
TRBV5-1	NA	TRBJ2-3	NA	TGCGCCAGCAGCTTTAGCCGGGACCGATACACAGATACGCAGTATTTT	CASSFSRDRYTDTQYF
TRBV9	TRBD2	TRBJ2-2	few	TGTGCCAGCAGCGTAGTCGGGGGGTGGCACGGGGAGCTGTTTTTT	CASSVVGGWHGELFF
TRBV29-1	NA	TRBJ2-4	NA	TGCAGCGTGGAGACAGTAGCCAAAAACATTCAGTACTTC	CSVETVAKNIQYF
TRBV6-5	NA	TRBJ1-1	NA	TGTGCCAGCAGTTCGGGACGGCCCGACTACACTGAAGCTTTCTTT	CASSSGRPDYTEAFF
TRBV7-9	NA	TRBJ2-1	NA	TGTGCCAGCAGCCGCAATGAGCAGTTCTTC	CASSRNEQFF